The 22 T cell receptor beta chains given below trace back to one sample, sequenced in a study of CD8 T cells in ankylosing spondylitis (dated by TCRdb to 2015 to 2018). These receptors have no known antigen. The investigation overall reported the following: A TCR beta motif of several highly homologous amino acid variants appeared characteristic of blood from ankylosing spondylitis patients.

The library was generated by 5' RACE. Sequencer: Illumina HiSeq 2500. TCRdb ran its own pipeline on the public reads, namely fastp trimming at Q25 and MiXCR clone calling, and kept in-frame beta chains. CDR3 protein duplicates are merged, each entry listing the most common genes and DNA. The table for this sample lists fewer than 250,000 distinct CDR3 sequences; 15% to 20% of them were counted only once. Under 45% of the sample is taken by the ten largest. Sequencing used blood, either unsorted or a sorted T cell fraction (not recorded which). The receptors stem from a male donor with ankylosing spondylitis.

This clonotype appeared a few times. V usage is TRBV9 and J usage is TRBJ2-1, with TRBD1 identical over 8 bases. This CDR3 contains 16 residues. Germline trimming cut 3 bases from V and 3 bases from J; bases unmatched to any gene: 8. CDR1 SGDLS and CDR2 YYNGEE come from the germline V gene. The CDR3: CASSGSRDRNYNEQFF. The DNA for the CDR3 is TGTGCCAGCAGCGGCTCCCGGGACAGGAACTACAATGAGCAGTTCTTC.

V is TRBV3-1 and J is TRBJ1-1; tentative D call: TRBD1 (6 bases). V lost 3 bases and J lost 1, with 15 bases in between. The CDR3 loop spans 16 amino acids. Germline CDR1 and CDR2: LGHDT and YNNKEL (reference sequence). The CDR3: CASSHLEGGWNTEAFF. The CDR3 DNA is TGTGCCAGCAGCCACCTGGAGGGGGGTTGGAACACTGAAGCTTTCTTT.

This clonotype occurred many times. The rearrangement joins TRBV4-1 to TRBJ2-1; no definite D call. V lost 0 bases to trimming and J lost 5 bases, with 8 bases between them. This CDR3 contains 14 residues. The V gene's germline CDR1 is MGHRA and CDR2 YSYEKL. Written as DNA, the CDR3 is TGCGCCAGCAGCCAAGATCGGAGCCACAATGAGCAGTTCTTC. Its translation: CASSQDRSHNEQFF.

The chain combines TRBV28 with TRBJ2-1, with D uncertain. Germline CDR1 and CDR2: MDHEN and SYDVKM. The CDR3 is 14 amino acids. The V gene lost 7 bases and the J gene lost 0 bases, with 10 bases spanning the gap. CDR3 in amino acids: CASTRTSSYNEQFF. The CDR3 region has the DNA TGTGCCAGCACTCGGACGAGCTCCTACAATGAGCAGTTCTTC.

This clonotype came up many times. The CDR3 nucleotides read TGCAGCGTTGAATTGTCCAGACCCCATGAGCAGTTCTTC. Its translation is CSVELSRPHEQFF. The V and J genes are TRBV29-1 and TRBJ2-1, with unresolved D. Trimming cost V 2 bases and J 8 bases, with 13 bases left between them. The germline V gene has CDR1 SQVTM and CDR2 ANQGSEA. The CDR3 consists of 13 residues.

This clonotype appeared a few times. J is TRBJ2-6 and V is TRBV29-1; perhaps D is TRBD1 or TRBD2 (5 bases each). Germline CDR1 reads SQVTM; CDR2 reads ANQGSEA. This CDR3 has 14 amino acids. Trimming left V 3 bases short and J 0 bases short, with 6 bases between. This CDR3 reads CSVEGVSGANVLTF. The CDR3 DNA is TGCAGCGTTGAGGGGGTCTCTGGGGCCAACGTCCTGACTTTC.

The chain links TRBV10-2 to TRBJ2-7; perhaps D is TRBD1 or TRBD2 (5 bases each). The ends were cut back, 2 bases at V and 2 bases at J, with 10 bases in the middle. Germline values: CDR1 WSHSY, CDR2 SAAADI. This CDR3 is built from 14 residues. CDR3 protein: CASSEQGPAYEQYF. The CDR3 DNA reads TGCGCCAGCAGTGAGCAGGGACCCGCCTACGAGCAGTACTTC.

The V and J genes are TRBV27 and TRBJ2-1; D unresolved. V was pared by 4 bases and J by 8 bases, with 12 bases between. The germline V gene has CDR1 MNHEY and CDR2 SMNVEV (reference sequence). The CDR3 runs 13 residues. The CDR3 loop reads CASSSLSLHEQFF. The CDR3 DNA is TGTGCCAGCAGTTCCCTCAGTCTCCATGAGCAGTTCTTC.

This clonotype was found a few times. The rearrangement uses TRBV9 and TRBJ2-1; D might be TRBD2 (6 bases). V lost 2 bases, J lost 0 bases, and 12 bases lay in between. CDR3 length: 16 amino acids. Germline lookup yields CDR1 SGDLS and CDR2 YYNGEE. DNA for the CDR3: TGTGCCAGCAGCGTTGGAGGGTATCGCTCCTACAATGAGCAGTTCTTC. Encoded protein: CASSVGGYRSYNEQFF.

Here the CDR3 DNA reads TGTGCCAGCAGCTTATCGGGACTTTTAGCTGACGAGCAGTACTTC. Translation: CASSLSGLLADEQYF. The chain uses TRBV7-8 and TRBJ2-7, with D possibly being TRBD2 (6 bases). Per germline, CDR1 SGHVS and CDR2 FQNEAQ. The V end lost 2 bases, the J end lost 5 bases, and 16 bases lay between the germline ends. The CDR3 totals 15 residues.

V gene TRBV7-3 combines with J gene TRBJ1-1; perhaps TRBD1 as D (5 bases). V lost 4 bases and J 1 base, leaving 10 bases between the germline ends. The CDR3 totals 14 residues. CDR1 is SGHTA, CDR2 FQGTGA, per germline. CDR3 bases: TGTGCCAGCAGCTCCGGGGACGGGAACACTGAAGCTTTCTTT. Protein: CASSSGDGNTEAFF.

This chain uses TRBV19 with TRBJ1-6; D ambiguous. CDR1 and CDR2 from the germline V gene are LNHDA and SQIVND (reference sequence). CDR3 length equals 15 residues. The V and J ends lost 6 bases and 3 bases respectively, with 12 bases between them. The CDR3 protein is CASRWQANYNSPLHF. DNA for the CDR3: TGTGCCAGTAGATGGCAGGCCAACTATAATTCACCCCTCCACTTT.

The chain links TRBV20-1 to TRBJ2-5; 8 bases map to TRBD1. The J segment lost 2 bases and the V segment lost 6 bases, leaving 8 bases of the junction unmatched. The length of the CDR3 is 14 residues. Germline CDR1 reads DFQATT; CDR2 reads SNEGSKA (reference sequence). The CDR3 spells CSARTGLGQETQYF. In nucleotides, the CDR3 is TGCAGTGCCCGGACAGGGTTAGGGCAAGAGACCCAGTACTTC.

The CDR3 protein is CASSEWTGQETQYF. CDR3 in DNA: TGTGCCAGCAGTGAATGGACGGGGCAAGAGACCCAGTACTTC. The chain links TRBV25-1 to TRBJ2-5; tentative D call: TRBD2 (5 bases). Germline CDR1 is MGHDK and CDR2 is SYGVNS. Trimming stripped 1 base from V and 2 bases from J, with 8 bases between. The CDR3 is 14 amino acids.

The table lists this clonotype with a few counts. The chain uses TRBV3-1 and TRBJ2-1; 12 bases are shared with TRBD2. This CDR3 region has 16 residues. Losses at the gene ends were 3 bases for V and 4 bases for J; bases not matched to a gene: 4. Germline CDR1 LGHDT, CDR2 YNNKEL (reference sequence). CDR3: CASSHRTSGVYNEQFF. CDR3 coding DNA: TGTGCCAGCAGCCACCGGACTAGCGGGGTTTACAATGAGCAGTTCTTC.

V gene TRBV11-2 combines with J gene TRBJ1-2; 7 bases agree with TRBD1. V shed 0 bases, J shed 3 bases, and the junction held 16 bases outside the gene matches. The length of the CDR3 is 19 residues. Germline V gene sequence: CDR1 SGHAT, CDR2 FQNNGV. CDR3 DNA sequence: TGTGCCAGCAGCTTAGATTCCGACCGGGACAGAAGACTCTACTATGGCTACACCTTC. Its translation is CASSLDSDRDRRLYYGYTF.

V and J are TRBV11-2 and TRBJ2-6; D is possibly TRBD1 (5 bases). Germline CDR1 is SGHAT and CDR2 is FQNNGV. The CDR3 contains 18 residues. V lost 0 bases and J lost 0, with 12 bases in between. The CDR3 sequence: CASSLDTGPRSGANVLTF. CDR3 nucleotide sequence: TGTGCCAGCAGCTTAGATACAGGACCTCGCTCTGGGGCCAACGTCCTGACTTTC. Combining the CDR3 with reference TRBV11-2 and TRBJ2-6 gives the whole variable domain EAGVAQSPRYKIIEKRQSVAFWCNPISGHATLYWYQQILGQGPKLLIQFQNNGVVDDSQLPKDRFSAERLKGVDSTLKIQPAKLEDSAVYLCASSLDTGPRSGANVLTFGAGSRLTVL.

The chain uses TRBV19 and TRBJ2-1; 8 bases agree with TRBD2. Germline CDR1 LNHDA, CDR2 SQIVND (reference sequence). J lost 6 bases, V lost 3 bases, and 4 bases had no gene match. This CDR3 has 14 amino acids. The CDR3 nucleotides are TGTGCCAGTAGTATCAGCGGGGGTTTCAATGAGCAGTTCTTC. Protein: CASSISGGFNEQFF.

As DNA, the CDR3 is TGTGCCAGCATCTGGGGGACAGACTTTAACACCGGGGAGCTGTTTTTT. Protein product: CASIWGTDFNTGELFF. V and J are TRBV12-3 or TRBV12-4 and TRBJ2-2; 7 bases match TRBD1. V trimming: 7 bases; J trimming: 2 bases; junction bases outside the gene matches: 10. CDR3 length equals 16 residues.

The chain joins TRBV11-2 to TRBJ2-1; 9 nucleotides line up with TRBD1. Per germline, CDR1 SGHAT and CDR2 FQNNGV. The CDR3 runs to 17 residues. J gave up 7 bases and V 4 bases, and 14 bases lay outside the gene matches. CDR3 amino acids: CASSSHPGTGSGNEQFF. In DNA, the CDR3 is TGTGCCAGCAGCTCCCACCCCGGGACAGGGTCGGGAAATGAGCAGTTCTTC. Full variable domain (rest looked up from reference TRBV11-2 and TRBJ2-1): EAGVAQSPRYKIIEKRQSVAFWCNPISGHATLYWYQQILGQGPKLLIQFQNNGVVDDSQLPKDRFSAERLKGVDSTLKIQPAKLEDSAVYLCASSSHPGTGSGNEQFFGPGTRLTVL.

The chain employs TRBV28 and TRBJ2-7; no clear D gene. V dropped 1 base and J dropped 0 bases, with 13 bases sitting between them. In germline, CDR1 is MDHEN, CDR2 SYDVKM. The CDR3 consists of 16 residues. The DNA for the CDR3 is TGTGCCAGCAGTTTATTGTCCAGCGCCCGCTCCTACGAGCAGTACTTC. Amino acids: CASSLLSSARSYEQYF. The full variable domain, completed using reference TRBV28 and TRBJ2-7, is DVKVTQSSRYLVKRTGEKVFLECVQDMDHENMFWYRQDPGLGLRLIYFSYDVKMKEKGDIPEGYSVSREKKERFSLILESASTNQTSMYLCASSLLSSARSYEQYFGPGTRLTVT.

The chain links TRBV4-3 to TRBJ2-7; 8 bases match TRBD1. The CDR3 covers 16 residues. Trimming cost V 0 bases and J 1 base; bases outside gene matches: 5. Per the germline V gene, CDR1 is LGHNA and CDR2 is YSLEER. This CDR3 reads CASSQDGTGTSYEQYF. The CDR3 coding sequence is TGCGCCAGCAGCCAAGACGGGACAGGCACGTCCTACGAGCAGTACTTC.